The present T cell receptor (beta chain) was sequenced within a study of blood T cell repertoires in COVID-19. Study at large: Sites in the United States, Italy and Spain provided acute and convalescent COVID-19 samples.

TCRdb keeps only in-frame clones here, not all; method: immunoSEQ multiplex PCR. The data show 110,000 to 150,000 clones, 76% seen once. The source of this sequence is a man between 60 and 75 years old with acute or convalescent COVID-19. The sample consisted of peripheral blood.

CDR3 loop: CASAPTSGRGDEQYF. Written as DNA, the CDR3 is TGCGCCAGTGCCCCGACTAGCGGGAGAGGAGACGAGCAGTACTTC. The genes are TRBV10-2 and TRBJ2-7; 12 bases match TRBD2. The CDR3 spans 15 residues. The trim removed 9 bases at V and 5 bases at J, leaving 11 bases unmatched. Germline-derived CDR1 and CDR2 are WSHSY and SAAADI.